One and the same sample provided the 31 T cell receptor beta chains below, sequenced in a study of vaccination effects on CD4 cells after COVID-19 (dated by TCRdb to between 2021 and 2023). After 10 to 11 days of culture, CD4+ T cells were isolated with the EasySep CD4+ T cell isolation kit. PCR-confirmed SARS-CoV-2 infection had occurred in convalescent patients between March and December 2020, before the Alpha, Beta and Delta variants emerged in the United States. Two doses of either the BNT162b2 or the mRNA-1273 mRNA SARS-CoV-2 vaccine were administered to participants. The method behind the library was the immunoSEQ multiplex PCR assay. As stored in TCRdb, this immuneACCESS dataset retains in-frame rearrangements with V and J assigned. A fraction of the clones does not appear; measured against another copy, unresolved V genes explain less than half of the discrepancy, and the remainder lacks a known reason. The sample yields under 40,000 clones; 75% were counted once. The top ten constitute around 6.6% of the sample.

Antigens for these TCRs are unknown. Material: CD4+ T cells from PBMCs cultured without peptide, obtained after COVID-19 vaccination. Receptors originate from a human donor who had a prior SARS-CoV-2 infection.

This clone has only one observation. V and J are TRBV5-4 and TRBJ2-3, with TRBD2 as a possible D gene (6 bases). Germline CDR1 is SGHNT and CDR2 is YYREEE (reference sequence). The CDR3 extends over 15 amino acids. Trimming left V 9 bases short and J 2 bases short, with 19 bases between. The DNA for the CDR3 is TGTGCCACTAAGGAGGGCAGCTACATCACAGATACGCAGTATTTT. Encoded protein: CATKEGSYITDTQYF.

J is TRBJ2-3 and V is TRBV2; 12 bases align to TRBD2. CDR3 length equals 16 residues. Germline CDR1 SNHLY, CDR2 FYNNEI. V lost 2 bases and J lost 6; bases outside the gene matches: 6. The CDR3 loop reads CASSEMASGGADTQYF. The DNA for the CDR3 is TGTGCCAGCAGTGAAATGGCTAGCGGGGGGGCGGATACGCAGTATTTT.

The chain employs TRBV4-3 and TRBJ2-3; no clear D gene. CDR3 length: 15 residues. Germline CDR1 is LGHNA and CDR2 is YSLEER. The V and J ends lost 0 bases and 7 bases respectively, with 14 bases between them. CDR3 region: CASSQEVAAENTQYF. The DNA of the CDR3 is TGCGCCAGCAGCCAAGAGGTGGCCGCCGAAAATACGCAGTATTTT.

The chain is built from TRBV9 and TRBJ1-1; possibly TRBD1 for D (6 bases). V lost 4 bases, J lost 2 bases, and 12 bases lay in between. The CDR3 covers 14 residues. The germline V gene encodes CDR1 SGDLS and CDR2 YYNGEE. CDR3 amino acids: CASSPRTVNTEAFF. Written as DNA, the CDR3 is TGTGCCAGCAGCCCCCGGACAGTCAACACTGAAGCTTTCTTT.

This sequence joins TRBV7-2 and TRBJ2-3; 9 bases align to TRBD1. There are 15 residues in the CDR3. V lost 0 bases to trimming and J lost 6 bases; unmatched junction nucleotides: 4. CDR1 and CDR2 (germline): SGHTA, FQGNSA. CDR3 coding DNA: TGTGCCAGCAGCTTAGCGACAGGGGGAAGGGATACGCAGTATTTT. It yields the protein CASSLATGGRDTQYF.

This clone was found a few times. The chain has TRBV20-1 and TRBJ1-5; 10 bases line up with TRBD1. The CDR3 loop spans 18 amino acids. With 3 bases clipped from V and 5 bases from J, the junction kept 16 bases outside the gene matches. Germline V CDR1 and CDR2: DFQATT, SNEGSKA (reference sequence). Here the CDR3 reads CSASGGTGVTDPDQPQHF. The CDR3 coding sequence is TGCAGTGCTAGTGGCGGGACAGGGGTAACTGATCCCGATCAGCCCCAGCATTTT.

This clone has only a few counts. This chain connects TRBV7-2 to TRBJ2-3; 12 bases are shared with TRBD2. CDR1 and CDR2 from the germline V gene are SGHTA and FQGNSA. The CDR3 consists of 16 residues. Unmatched junction bases numbered 8, after V lost 5 bases and J lost 5 bases. The CDR3 DNA reads TGTGCCAGCAGCCCGTCCCTAGCGGGGGGGCAAGATACGCAGTATTTT. As protein: CASSPSLAGGQDTQYF.

The chain employs TRBV14 and TRBJ2-2, with D possibly being TRBD1 or TRBD2 (6 bases each). CDR3 length: 21 residues. Germline CDR1 and CDR2: SGHDN and FVKESK. Deletions cut 2 bases from V and 3 bases from J, with 28 bases between. The CDR3 loop reads CASSQIYPGGSQKGDTGELFF. In DNA, the CDR3 is TGTGCCAGCAGCCAAATCTACCCCGGGGGCAGTCAAAAGGGGGACACCGGGGAGCTGTTTTTT.

By sample fraction, this clone is medium-sized. This chain uses TRBV29-1 with TRBJ2-3; TRBD2 matches 13 bases. Germline V lookup: CDR1 SQVTM, CDR2 ANQGSEA. The CDR3 runs to 14 residues. V lost 6 bases to trimming and J lost 7 bases; unmatched junction nucleotides: 7. CDR3 region: CSVLGLAGVYTQYF. The CDR3 nucleotides read TGCAGCGTCCTAGGACTAGCGGGAGTTTATACGCAGTATTTT.

This clone has just a few counts. The chain links TRBV19 to TRBJ2-1; D is unclear. CDR3 size: 14 residues. Trimming left V 5 bases short and J 2 bases short, with 10 bases between. Germline V gene lookup returns CDR1 LNHDA and CDR2 SQIVND (reference sequence). The CDR3: CASSSRVAYNEQFF. The CDR3 DNA reads as TGTGCCAGTAGTTCAAGGGTCGCCTACAATGAGCAGTTCTTC.

The V and J genes are TRBV5-1 and TRBJ2-6, with a weak D call TRBD1 (6 bases). The CDR3 has 17 amino acids. Germline V gene sequence: CDR1 SGHRS, CDR2 YFSETQ. V was pared by 2 bases and J by 2 bases, with 14 bases between. This chain's CDR3 is CASSFNIGGAGANVLTF. The CDR3 nucleotides read TGCGCCAGCAGCTTTAATATAGGGGGAGCTGGGGCCAACGTCCTGACTTTC.

The chain is built from TRBV28 and TRBJ2-3, with 8 nucleotides matching TRBD2. The junction had 6 bases not matched to a gene; V was cut back by 5 bases and J by 2 bases. The CDR3 spans 15 residues. Per the germline V gene, CDR1 is MDHEN and CDR2 is SYDVKM. In DNA, the CDR3 is TGTGCCAGCAGTCTCACTAGCGGCCCCACAGATACGCAGTATTTT. Protein: CASSLTSGPTDTQYF.

As concerns this clone: A read error may produce the germline difference seen at one junction end. CDR3 protein: CASTQRGTGYTF. CDR3 bases: TGTGCCAGCACCCAAAGGGGGACTGGCTACACCTTC. The rearrangement joins TRBV3-1 (or the pseudogene TRBV3-2) to TRBJ1-2, with D possibly matching TRBD1 (6 bases). CDR1 is LGHDT, CDR2 YNNKEL, per germline (reference sequence). This CDR3 region has 12 residues.

Written as DNA, the CDR3 is TGCAGCGTTGCGACACCTCGTTCCTACGAGCAGTACTTC. Protein: CSVATPRSYEQYF. The chain employs TRBV29-1 and TRBJ2-7, with no clear D. CDR3 length: 13 residues. Germline V gene sequence: CDR1 SQVTM, CDR2 ANQGSEA. V lost 4 bases and J lost 1, with 11 bases in between.

V usage is TRBV2 and J usage is TRBJ2-1; 11 nucleotides line up with TRBD2. CDR1 and CDR2 (germline): SNHLY, FYNNEI. V lost 7 bases and J lost 6; bases outside the gene matches: 11. This CDR3 has 16 residues. Here the CDR3 reads CASKGGVAGGFNEQFF. CDR3 sequence (DNA): TGTGCCAGCAAGGGGGGGGTAGCGGGAGGGTTCAATGAGCAGTTCTTC.

V and J are TRBV6-1 and TRBJ1-6; TRBD1 is a possible D gene (5 bases). The CDR3 extends over 15 amino acids. Germline CDR1 and CDR2: MNHNS and SASEGT. Trimming removed 1 base from V and 10 bases from J, with 14 bases in between. The CDR3 loop reads CASSEGPGWDSPLHF. CDR3 in DNA: TGTGCCAGCAGTGAAGGGCCAGGGTGGGACTCACCCCTCCACTTT.

The chain has TRBV3-1 (or the pseudogene TRBV3-2) and TRBJ2-3; no firm D call. This CDR3 has 14 amino acids. Germline assignment: CDR1 LGHDT and CDR2 YNNKEL (reference sequence). Trimming left V 2 bases short and J 0 bases short, with 6 bases between. The CDR3 sequence is CASSQFPSTDTQYF. The CDR3 coding sequence is TGTGCCAGCAGCCAATTTCCTAGCACAGATACGCAGTATTTT.

The chain combines TRBV6-2 or TRBV6-3 with TRBJ1-2; D remains unclear. V lost 5 bases and J lost 4, with 8 bases in between. The V gene's germline CDR1 is MNHEY and CDR2 SVGEGT. The CDR3 sequence is 12 residues long. CDR3 protein: CASSPWGYGYTF. The CDR3 bases are TGTGCCAGCAGTCCGTGGGGCTATGGCTACACCTTC.

This clone was recorded only once. The CDR3 spells CASSDRRSKNIQYF. The CDR3 DNA reads TGTGCCAGCAGTGACAGGAGATCCAAAAACATTCAGTACTTC. The chain links TRBV2 to TRBJ2-4; D ambiguous. CDR3 length equals 14 residues. Trimming removed 3 bases from V and 2 bases from J, with 8 bases in between. Germline V gives CDR1 SNHLY, CDR2 FYNNEI.

The rearrangement links TRBV4-3 to TRBJ1-2; 7 bases map to TRBD1. The CDR3 totals 17 residues. The germline gives CDR1 LGHNA, CDR2 YSLEER. J lost 2 bases, V lost 0 bases, and 9 bases had no gene match. The CDR3 loop reads CASSQDRGGGANYGYTF. CDR3 DNA: TGCGCCAGCAGCCAAGATAGGGGAGGGGGCGCAAACTATGGCTACACCTTC.

This clone came up a few times. The chain carries TRBV7-3 and TRBJ2-1, with 9 bases matching TRBD1. The CDR3 sequence is 15 residues long. The germline V gene encodes CDR1 SGHTA and CDR2 FQGTGA. With 5 bases clipped from V and 7 bases from J, the junction kept 9 bases outside the gene matches. The CDR3 sequence: CASSPPTGGRNEQFF. In DNA, the CDR3 is TGTGCCAGCAGCCCACCGACAGGGGGGCGGAATGAGCAGTTCTTC.

Sample share makes this clone medium-sized. The rearrangement joins TRBV11-3 to TRBJ2-7; 8 nucleotides match TRBD2. V was clipped by 3 bases and J by 1 base; unmatched bases: 5. Germline V gene sequence: CDR1 SGHNT, CDR2 YENEEA. The CDR3 is 15 residues long. This CDR3 is CASSFLLAGSYEQYF. The CDR3, as DNA: TGTGCCAGCAGCTTCTTGTTAGCGGGATCCTACGAGCAGTACTTC. Complete variable domain (other parts from reference TRBV11-3 and TRBJ2-7): EAGVVQSPRYKIIEKKQPVAFWCNPISGHNTLYWYLQNLGQGPELLIRYENEEAVDDSQLPKDRFSAERLKGVDSTLKIQPAELGDSAVYLCASSFLLAGSYEQYFGPGTRLTVT.

The rearrangement joins TRBV7-3 to TRBJ1-1; D gene unclear. This CDR3 comprises 13 residues. The V end was cut by 1 base, the J end by 11 bases, with 14 bases between. The germline gives CDR1 SGHTA, CDR2 FQGTGA. Here the CDR3 reads CASSLIFGGRAFF. The CDR3 bases are TGTGCCAGCAGCTTAATTTTTGGCGGTAGGGCTTTCTTT. The full variable domain, completed using reference TRBV7-3 and TRBJ1-1, is GAGVSQTPSNKVTEKGKYVELRCDPISGHTALYWYRQSLGQGPEFLIYFQGTGAADDSGLPNDRFFAVRPEGSVSTLKIQRTERGDSAVYLCASSLIFGGRAFFGQGTRLTVV.

The V call is TRBV9, the J call TRBJ1-4, with D uncertain. Germline V gene lookup returns CDR1 SGDLS and CDR2 YYNGEE. The CDR3 runs to 14 residues. Trimming shortened V by 2 bases and J by 8 bases, and 13 bases separated the two germline ends. The CDR3: CASSVLGEVEKLFF. The CDR3 nucleotides read TGTGCCAGCAGCGTGTTGGGCGAAGTGGAAAAACTGTTTTTT.

This clone was seen a few times. The V and J genes are TRBV3-1 (or the pseudogene TRBV3-2) and TRBJ2-7; 7 bases are a match to TRBD1. The CDR3 totals 15 residues. V lost 2 bases, J lost 0 bases, and 4 bases stayed unmatched. The germline V gene has CDR1 LGHDT and CDR2 YNNKEL (reference sequence). CDR3 protein: CASSQYGTASYEQYF. The CDR3 DNA reads as TGTGCCAGCAGCCAATACGGGACAGCCTCCTACGAGCAGTACTTC.

The chain uses TRBV7-9 and TRBJ2-2; D remains unclear. V lost 5 bases, J lost 2 bases, and 12 bases lay in between. CDR1 SEHNR and CDR2 FQNEAQ come from the germline V gene (reference sequence). This CDR3 comprises 15 residues. CDR3 in amino acids: CASSRGRHNTGELFF. Here the CDR3 DNA reads TGTGCCAGCAGCCGTGGTCGACATAACACCGGGGAGCTGTTTTTT.

V gene TRBV11-3 combines with J gene TRBJ2-7; 9 bases are shared with TRBD2. Germline V lookup: CDR1 SGHNT, CDR2 YENEEA. CDR3 length equals 15 residues. Losses at the gene ends were 3 bases for V and 2 bases for J; bases not matched to a gene: 5. This CDR3 is CASSFSSGATYEQYF. The DNA of the CDR3 is TGTGCCAGCAGCTTTTCTAGCGGGGCTACCTACGAGCAGTACTTC.

The genes are TRBV9 and TRBJ2-1; 8 bases match TRBD2. Germline V gene sequence: CDR1 SGDLS, CDR2 YYNGEE. CDR3 length: 16 amino acids. V was clipped by 0 bases and J by 1 base; unmatched bases: 3. The CDR3 loop is CASSVVSGSSYNEQFF. CDR3 in DNA: TGTGCCAGCAGCGTAGTGAGCGGGAGTTCCTACAATGAGCAGTTCTTC. Full variable domain (outside the CDR3, taken from reference TRBV9 and TRBJ2-1): DSGVTQTPKHLITATGQRVTLRCSPRSGDLSVYWYQQSLDQGLQFLIQYYNGEERAKGNILERFSAQQFPDLHSELNLSSLELGDSALYFCASSVVSGSSYNEQFFGPGTRLTVL.

The chain joins TRBV3-1 (or the pseudogene TRBV3-2) to TRBJ2-1; 10 bases fit TRBD2. Trimming cost V 0 bases and J 4 bases; bases outside gene matches: 3. This CDR3 spans 16 amino acids. CDR1 and CDR2 from the germline V gene are LGHDT and YNNKEL (reference sequence). CDR3 in amino acids: CASSQESSGSYNEQFF. The CDR3 nucleotides read TGTGCCAGCAGCCAAGAATCTAGCGGGAGTTACAATGAGCAGTTCTTC.

This rearrangement joins TRBV2 to TRBJ1-1; D ambiguous. V lost 8 bases, J lost 1 base, and 11 bases lay in between. CDR1 SNHLY and CDR2 FYNNEI come from the germline V gene. CDR3 length equals 13 residues. This CDR3 reads CASPRASNTEAFF. CDR3 DNA: TGTGCCAGCCCCCGGGCCTCGAACACTGAAGCTTTCTTT.

This clone was seen a handful of times. The chain carries TRBV2 and TRBJ1-6; 7 positions agree with TRBD1. The V segment lost 11 bases and the J segment 6 bases; nucleotides outside the gene matches: 10. Germline CDR1 SNHLY, CDR2 FYNNEI. The CDR3 is 14 amino acids. The CDR3 spells CALMKGQPNSPLHF. Written as DNA, the CDR3 is TGTGCCCTTATGAAGGGACAGCCTAATTCACCCCTCCACTTT.